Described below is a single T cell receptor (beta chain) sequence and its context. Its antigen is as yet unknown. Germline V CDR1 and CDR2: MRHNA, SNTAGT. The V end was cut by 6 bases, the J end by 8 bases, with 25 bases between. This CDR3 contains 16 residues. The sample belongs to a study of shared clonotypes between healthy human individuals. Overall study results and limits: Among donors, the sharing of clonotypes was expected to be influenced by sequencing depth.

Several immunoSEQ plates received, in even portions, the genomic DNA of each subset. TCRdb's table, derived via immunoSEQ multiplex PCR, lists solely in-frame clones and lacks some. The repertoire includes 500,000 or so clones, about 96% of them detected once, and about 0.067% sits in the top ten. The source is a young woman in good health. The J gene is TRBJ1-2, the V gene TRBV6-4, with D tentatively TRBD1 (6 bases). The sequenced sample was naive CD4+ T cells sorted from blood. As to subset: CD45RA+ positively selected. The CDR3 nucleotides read TGTGCCAGCAGCCCCGGGACACCAGGCATACTATTAGGCTACACCTTC. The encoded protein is CASSPGTPGILLGYTF.